This T cell receptor beta chain was documented in a study of monozygotic twins with inflammatory bowel disease. Template-switch reactions added UMIs with a 6-nucleotide sample barcode. TCRdb derives one entry per CDR3 protein from the 5' RACE reads, leaving out DNA. There are roughly 320,000 distinct CDR3 sequences in the sample, with about 5% held by the top ten. The sample taken for sequencing was blood. The sequence was obtained from a human donor with ulcerative colitis or Crohn's disease, or a healthy co-twin of an affected twin (not recorded which).

CDR3 protein: CASSSYNNEQFF. The chain has TRBV28 and TRBJ2-1. The length of the CDR3 is 12 residues. Germline V lookup: CDR1 MDHEN, CDR2 SYDVKM. Combining the CDR3 with reference TRBV28 and TRBJ2-1 gives the whole variable domain DVKVTQSSRYLVKRTGEKVFLECVQDMDHENMFWYRQDPGLGLRLIYFSYDVKMKEKGDIPEGYSVSREKKERFSLILESASTNQTSMYLCASSSYNNEQFFGPGTRLTVL.